The 27 T cell receptor beta chains below all came from one sample that was sequenced in a study of blood T cell repertoires in COVID-19. Sequencing was performed with immunoSEQ multiplex PCR; in TCRdb, only in-frame clones are kept and a portion is missing. The table records tens of thousands of clones, around 85% of them present only once. Specimen: peripheral blood. The receptors were gathered from a man of 80 years or more with acute or convalescent COVID-19.

This clone is a singleton in its sample. The chain is built from TRBV28 and TRBJ2-1; D is ambiguous. The V gene lost 1 base and the J gene lost 3 bases, with 7 bases spanning the gap. The CDR3 is 14 amino acids. CDR1 and CDR2 from the germline V gene are MDHEN and SYDVKM. The CDR3 region has the DNA TGTGCCAGCAGTTTATCCCCAGACTACAATGAGCAGTTCTTC. Amino acid sequence: CASSLSPDYNEQFF.

V gene TRBV2 combines with J gene TRBJ2-3; D is undetermined. From germline, CDR1 is SNHLY and CDR2 FYNNEI. The V end lost 4 bases, the J end lost 6 bases, and 14 bases lay between the germline ends. CDR3 length: 14 amino acids. The CDR3 is CASSAGPGSDTQYF. DNA of the CDR3: TGTGCCAGCAGTGCCGGTCCCGGTTCTGATACGCAGTATTTT.

The chain carries TRBV28 and TRBJ1-2; 7 bases match TRBD1. The CDR3 runs 13 residues. Germline lookup yields CDR1 MDHEN and CDR2 SYDVKM. With V trimmed by 4 bases and J by 11 bases, 10 bases remained unmatched. The CDR3 loop is CASSWGQLEGYTF. The CDR3 DNA sequence: TGTGCCAGCAGTTGGGGACAGTTGGAGGGTTACACCTTC.

The sample holds a few counts of this clone. This chain connects TRBV19 to TRBJ2-3, with 9 bases aligning to TRBD1. The CDR3 runs 17 residues. Germline V gene lookup returns CDR1 LNHDA and CDR2 SQIVND (reference sequence). V was clipped by 2 bases and J by 4 bases; unmatched bases: 10. CDR3 coding DNA: TGTGCCAGTAGTATACCCTACAGGGGGCTAGGCGCAGATACGCAGTATTTT. Amino acids: CASSIPYRGLGADTQYF.

The chain combines TRBV24-1 with TRBJ2-1, with 7 bases that match TRBD1. CDR1 is KGHDR and CDR2 is SFDVKD in the germline V gene. The CDR3 consists of 15 residues. J gave up 6 bases and V 2 bases, and 6 bases lay outside the gene matches. CDR3 region: CATSDSRTGRNEQFF. Here the CDR3 DNA reads TGTGCCACCAGTGATTCTCGGACAGGTCGCAATGAGCAGTTCTTC.

The chain is built from TRBV7-2 and TRBJ2-3, with a possible D match to TRBD2 (6 bases). Looked up from germline, CDR1 is SGHTA and CDR2 is FQGNSA. Trimming took off 4 bases at V and 2 bases at J, with 13 bases between the two ends. The CDR3 loop spans 15 amino acids. CDR3 DNA sequence: TGTGCCAGCAGCTCCGTCCGGGACTTCACAGATACGCAGTATTTT. It translates to CASSSVRDFTDTQYF. The full variable domain, rest sourced from reference TRBV7-2 and TRBJ2-3, is GAGVSQSPSNKVTEKGKDVELRCDPISGHTALYWYRQSLGQGLEFLIYFQGNSAPDKSGLPSDRFSAERTGGSVSTLTIQRTQQEDSAVYLCASSSVRDFTDTQYFGPGTRLTVL.

V gene TRBV28 combines with J gene TRBJ2-3, with 8 bases that match TRBD2. This CDR3 region has 14 residues. From germline, CDR1 is MDHEN and CDR2 SYDVKM. Trimming removed 7 bases from V and 0 bases from J; junction bases left unmatched: 3. CDR3 loop: CASNPSGSTDTQYF. The CDR3 nucleotides read TGTGCCAGCAACCCTAGCGGGAGCACAGATACGCAGTATTTT.

The CDR3 here is CASSTGGWETQYF. The CDR3 DNA reads TGTGCCAGCAGCACAGGGGGTTGGGAGACCCAGTACTTC. The chain has TRBV5-6 and TRBJ2-5; 8 nucleotides align to TRBD1. Germline V lookup: CDR1 SGHDT, CDR2 YYEEEE. The CDR3 has 13 amino acids. The J segment lost 5 bases and the V segment lost 4 bases, leaving 4 bases of the junction unmatched.

The rearrangement uses TRBV27 and TRBJ1-6; D gene uncertain. The CDR3 extends over 16 amino acids. The germline V gene has CDR1 MNHEY and CDR2 SMNVEV (reference sequence). V lost 8 bases, J lost 9 bases, and 23 bases lay in between. As DNA, the CDR3 is TGTGCCAGCGGGAGCGAGAGTCGGGCGATGGGTTCACCCCTCCACTTT. It specifies CASGSESRAMGSPLHF.

This clone came up once. J is TRBJ1-2 and V is TRBV4-3; 8 bases match TRBD1. J was trimmed by 8 bases and V by 0 bases; bases with no gene match: 5. This CDR3 region has 14 residues. Germline V gene data show CDR1 as LGHNA and CDR2 as YSLEER. DNA for the CDR3: TGCGCCAGCAGCCAAGATCGGACAGGGTCCGGCTACACCTTC. Translated, it gives CASSQDRTGSGYTF.

V and J are TRBV5-6 and TRBJ1-1; D is undetermined. Deletions cut 1 base from V and 1 base from J, with 5 bases between. From germline, CDR1 is SGHDT and CDR2 YYEEEE. This CDR3 has 13 amino acids. CDR3 DNA sequence: TGTGCCAGCAGCTTGCGACAGAACACTGAAGCTTTCTTT. It specifies CASSLRQNTEAFF. The entire variable domain, with the rest obtained from reference TRBV5-6 and TRBJ1-1, is as follows: DAGVTQSPTHLIKTRGQQVTLRCSPKSGHDTVSWYQQALGQGPQFIFQYYEEEERQRGNFPDRFSGHQFPNYSSELNVNALLLGDSALYLCASSLRQNTEAFFGQGTRLTVV.

The V and J genes are TRBV19 and TRBJ2-7; D may be TRBD1 (5 bases). The CDR3 covers 14 residues. Germline CDR1 and CDR2: LNHDA and SQIVND (reference sequence). Trimming took off 6 bases at V and 0 bases at J, with 12 bases between the two ends. The CDR3 is CASSLTESSYEQYF. The CDR3 DNA sequence: TGTGCCAGTAGCTTGACAGAGAGCTCCTACGAGCAGTACTTC. The variable domain in full, with the rest retrieved from reference TRBV19 and TRBJ2-7, is DGGITQSPKYLFRKEGQNVTLSCEQNLNHDAMYWYRQDPGQGLRLIYYSQIVNDFQKGDIAEGYSVSREKKESFPLTVTSAQKNPTAFYLCASSLTESSYEQYFGPGTRLTVT.

This chain links TRBV7-2 with TRBJ1-2; TRBD1 matches 10 bases. Trimming removed 0 bases from V and 4 bases from J; junction bases left unmatched: 8. The germline gives CDR1 SGHTA, CDR2 FQGNSA. The CDR3 covers 17 residues. CDR3 nucleotide sequence: TGTGCCAGCAGCTTAGCGGGACAGGGGACCGCTCTCTATGGCTACACCTTC. Translation: CASSLAGQGTALYGYTF.

The chain is built from TRBV9 and TRBJ1-2; 9 nucleotides line up with TRBD1. Losses at the gene ends were 3 bases for V and 4 bases for J; bases not matched to a gene: 13. Germline V gene data show CDR1 as SGDLS and CDR2 as YYNGEE. The CDR3 consists of 17 residues. The CDR3 sequence: CASSAGLAQGAFYGYTF. In DNA form, the CDR3 reads TGTGCCAGCAGCGCCGGCTTGGCACAGGGGGCATTCTATGGCTACACCTTC.

The chain carries TRBV7-3 and TRBJ2-5; weak D call: TRBD2 (5 bases). Trimming removed 5 bases at V and 5 bases at J, with 12 bases between. This CDR3 region has 13 residues. Germline-derived CDR1 and CDR2 are SGHTA and FQGTGA. CDR3 nucleotides: TGTGCCAGCAGCCCCCGGGGTTTGGAGACCCAGTACTTC. Its translation: CASSPRGLETQYF.

A single count supports this clone. V usage is TRBV18 and J usage is TRBJ2-2; D unclear. Germline V gene lookup returns CDR1 KGHSH and CDR2 LQKENI. V lost 5 bases, J lost 0 bases, and 7 bases lay in between. The CDR3 length is 14 residues. The CDR3 is CASSVSPNTGELFF. As DNA, the CDR3 is TGTGCCAGCTCAGTAAGCCCGAACACCGGGGAGCTGTTTTTT.

This chain links TRBV6-2 or TRBV6-3 with TRBJ2-3, with a tentative D call TRBD2 (6 bases). Germline V gives CDR1 MNHEY, CDR2 SVGEGT. Trimming left V 5 bases short and J 7 bases short, with 31 bases between. The CDR3 is made up of 19 amino acids. CDR3 DNA sequence: TGTGCCAGCAGTCTATTCGGGCCTAGCGCTAGGGGATTTTTGAATACGCAGTATTTT. Protein: CASSLFGPSARGFLNTQYF.

On this clone: Relative to the germline gene, one junction end is altered; a read error may explain this. For the CDR3, the DNA is TGTGCCAGTAGTCTAGAGGGGGCCGGGTATCAGCCCCAGCATTTT. Protein sequence: CASSLEGAGYQPQHF. The V call is TRBV19, the J call TRBJ1-5; 7 bases line up with TRBD1. This CDR3 region has 15 residues. CDR1 and CDR2 (germline): LNHDA, SQIVND (reference sequence).

The DNA for the CDR3 is TGTGCCAGCAGTCCAAGCGGGATTTACAATGAGCAGTTCTTC. As protein: CASSPSGIYNEQFF. V and J are TRBV6-2 or TRBV6-3 and TRBJ2-1; 7 bases line up with TRBD2. Germline CDR1 is MNHEY and CDR2 is SVGEGT. CDR3 size: 14 residues. V lost 5 bases and J lost 4; bases outside the gene matches: 5.

This chain uses TRBV9 with TRBJ2-3, with TRBD1 matching 8 bases. Germline CDR1 reads SGDLS; CDR2 reads YYNGEE. The length of the CDR3 is 16 residues. The J segment lost 2 bases and the V segment lost 0 bases, leaving 5 bases of the junction unmatched. In DNA, the CDR3 is TGTGCCAGCAGCGTAGAACCGGGACAGGCCACAGATACGCAGTATTTT. It yields the protein CASSVEPGQATDTQYF.

The chain is built from TRBV11-2 and TRBJ2-5, with 9 nucleotides matching TRBD2. Germline trimming cut 6 bases from V and 4 bases from J; bases unmatched to any gene: 3. Looked up from germline, CDR1 is SGHAT and CDR2 is FQNNGV. CDR3 length: 13 amino acids. The CDR3 loop reads CASRPLAGETQYF. CDR3 nucleotides: TGTGCCAGCAGGCCACTAGCGGGAGAGACCCAGTACTTC. Looking up the rest from reference TRBV11-2 and TRBJ2-5 gives the full variable domain: EAGVAQSPRYKIIEKRQSVAFWCNPISGHATLYWYQQILGQGPKLLIQFQNNGVVDDSQLPKDRFSAERLKGVDSTLKIQPAKLEDSAVYLCASRPLAGETQYFGPGTRLLVL.

This chain joins TRBV24-1 and TRBJ2-2; TRBD1 aligns across 7 bases. The CDR3 is 17 residues long. Germline-derived CDR1 and CDR2 are KGHDR and SFDVKD. The V gene end was trimmed by 5 bases and the J gene end by 4 bases; junction bases not matched to a gene: 12. In DNA form, the CDR3 reads TGTGCCACCAGTGGTGACAGGGCAGGGGAGAGCACCGGGGAGCTGTTTTTT. Amino acids: CATSGDRAGESTGELFF.

The chain employs TRBV10-2 and TRBJ2-7, with 11 bases that match TRBD1. The ends lost 4 bases at V and 1 base at J; junction bases unmatched: 6. The CDR3 runs to 16 residues. Germline assignment: CDR1 WSHSY and CDR2 SAAADI. Here the CDR3 DNA reads TGCGCCAGCAGTGGTCCGGACAGGGGGCGATCCTACGAGCAGTACTTC. Protein: CASSGPDRGRSYEQYF.

This chain links TRBV18 with TRBJ1-4; D is uncertain. CDR3 length: 17 amino acids. V shed 2 bases and J shed 8 bases, with 21 bases lying between them. Germline CDR1 is KGHSH and CDR2 is LQKENI. CDR3 protein: CASSPGSSIGSGEKLFF. The CDR3 region has the DNA TGTGCCAGCTCACCAGGGTCTTCTATAGGGAGTGGCGAAAAACTGTTTTTT.

The V gene is TRBV7-2, the J gene TRBJ1-1; D might be TRBD1 (5 bases). This CDR3 has 14 residues. V gave up 5 bases and J gave up 3 bases, with 13 bases separating them. Germline V gene sequence: CDR1 SGHTA, CDR2 FQGNSA. Here the CDR3 reads CASSVNRFDTEAFF. Written as DNA, the CDR3 is TGTGCCAGCAGCGTAAACAGGTTTGACACTGAAGCTTTCTTT.

This chain links TRBV19 with TRBJ1-1; 7 nucleotides align to TRBD1. Trimming at V came to 9 bases and at J to 1 base, leaving 8 bases not matched to a gene. This CDR3 spans 14 amino acids. Per germline, CDR1 LNHDA and CDR2 SQIVND (reference sequence). For the CDR3, the DNA is TGTGCCAGCGGGGGACAGTTGGGGAACACTGAAGCTTTCTTT. Encoded protein: CASGGQLGNTEAFF.

The chain joins TRBV28 to TRBJ1-1; possible D gene TRBD1, 5 bases. The germline V gene has CDR1 MDHEN and CDR2 SYDVKM. This CDR3 is built from 16 residues. V was clipped by 5 bases and J by 4 bases, with 20 bases between them. The CDR3, as DNA: TGTGCCAGCAGTAACCCCGGACGCCGAAGGGGCACTGAAGCTTTCTTT. This translates into CASSNPGRRRGTEAFF. Supplemented by reference TRBV28 and TRBJ1-1, the full variable domain reads DVKVTQSSRYLVKRTGEKVFLECVQDMDHENMFWYRQDPGLGLRLIYFSYDVKMKEKGDIPEGYSVSREKKERFSLILESASTNQTSMYLCASSNPGRRRGTEAFFGQGTRLTVV.